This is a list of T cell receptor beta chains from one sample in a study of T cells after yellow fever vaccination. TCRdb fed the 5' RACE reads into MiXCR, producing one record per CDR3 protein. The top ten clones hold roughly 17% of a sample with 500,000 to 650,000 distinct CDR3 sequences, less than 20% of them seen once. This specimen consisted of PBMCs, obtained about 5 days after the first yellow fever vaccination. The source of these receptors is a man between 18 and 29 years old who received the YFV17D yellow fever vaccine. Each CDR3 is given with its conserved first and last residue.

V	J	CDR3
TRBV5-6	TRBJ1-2	CASSLAAGGIHGYTF
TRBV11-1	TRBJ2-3	CASSLLVLGSSDTQYF
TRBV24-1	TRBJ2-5	CATSSAVTYQETQYF
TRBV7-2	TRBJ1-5	CASSPSQSQPQHF
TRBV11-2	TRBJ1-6	CASSTRTGGSFGSPLHF
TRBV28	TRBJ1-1	CASTVLQGNTEAFF
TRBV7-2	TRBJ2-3	CASSRRGGFINTQYF
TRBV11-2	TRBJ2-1	CASSPSWYNEQFF
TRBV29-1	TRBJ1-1	CSVVRGQNTEAFF
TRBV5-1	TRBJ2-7	CASSPTLGQGRNEQYF
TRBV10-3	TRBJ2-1	CAIRPNNEQFF
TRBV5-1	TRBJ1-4	CASSLEGEVWEKLFF
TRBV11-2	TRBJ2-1	CASSLRGNFDNEQFF
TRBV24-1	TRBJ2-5	CATSDSTGVKETQYF
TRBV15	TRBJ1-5	CATSNNPNQPQHF
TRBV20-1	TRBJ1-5	CSAQLMGLGENQPQHF
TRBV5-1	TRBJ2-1	CASSLGDRAINNEQFF
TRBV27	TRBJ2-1	CASSFTAGGHNEQFF
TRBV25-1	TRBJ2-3	CASGEQGADTQYF
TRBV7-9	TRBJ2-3	CASRGTSAGTDTQYF
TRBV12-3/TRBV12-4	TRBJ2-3	CASSGNTDTQYF
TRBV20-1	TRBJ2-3	CSARGGGDRGRRTDTQYF
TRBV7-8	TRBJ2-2	CASSLEGIGGTGELFF
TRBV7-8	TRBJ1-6	CASSSNRDRDGRSYNSPLHF
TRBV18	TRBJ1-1	CASSPGVYSTEAFF
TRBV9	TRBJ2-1	CASSDERYNEQFF
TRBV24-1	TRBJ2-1	CATSDPGQGENEQFF
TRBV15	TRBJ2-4	CATSRDVAGPPILAKNIQYF
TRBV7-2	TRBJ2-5	CASSFGGRLWDQPTQYF
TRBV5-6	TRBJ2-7	CASSSLTSSQYF
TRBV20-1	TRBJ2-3	CSVFKAGAADTQYF
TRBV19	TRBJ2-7	CASSTSISYEQYF
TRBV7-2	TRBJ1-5	CASSLQGARPQHF
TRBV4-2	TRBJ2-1	CASSQLTGAYNEQFF
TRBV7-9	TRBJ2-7	CASSLWADEQYF
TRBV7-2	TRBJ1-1	CASRQRRTGQNTEAFF
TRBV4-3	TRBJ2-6	CASSQFSSGANVLTF
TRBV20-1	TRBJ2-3	CRTVKGADTQYF
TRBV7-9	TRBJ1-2	CASSAQGPSIGYTF
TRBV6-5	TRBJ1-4	CASSYSGRTNEKLFF
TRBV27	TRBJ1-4	CASSKHRGGEKLFF
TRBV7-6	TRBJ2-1	CASSLVPLVSNEQFF
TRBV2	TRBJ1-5	CASSVPGTGRNNQPQHF
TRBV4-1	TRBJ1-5	CASSQKSEKLNQPQHF
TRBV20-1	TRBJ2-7	CSARNRLAGGTEQYF
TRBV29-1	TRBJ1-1	CSVVGDRLNTEAFF
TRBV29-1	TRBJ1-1	CSGGREGTEAFF
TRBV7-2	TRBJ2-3	CASSFWTGGPGDTQYF
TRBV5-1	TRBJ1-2	CASSSTGQGGFYGYTF
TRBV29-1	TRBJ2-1	CSVETGTVVVGGEQFF
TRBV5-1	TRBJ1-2	CASSLDLRGDGYTF
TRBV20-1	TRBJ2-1	CSADQGKGGSYNEQFF
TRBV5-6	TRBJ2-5	CASSSLRGGSETQYF
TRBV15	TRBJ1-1	CATSRGAPLYTEAFF